This TCR beta chain was sequenced for a study of neurological immune-mediated disorders. From the 5' RACE reads, TCRdb called clonotypes with MiXCR, one entry per CDR3 protein. The sample yields about 82,000 distinct CDR3 sequences, just over 2.5% seen once. This clonotype has ten or more counts. This CDR3 has 14 residues. Trimming took 5 bases from V and 4 from J; bases not matched to a gene: 7. Germline V CDR1 and CDR2: SGHVS, FQNEAQ. This TCR was recovered from a woman younger than 45 with multiple sclerosis. Sequences were obtained from PBMCs. The V gene is TRBV7-8, the J gene TRBJ2-5; 7 bases align to TRBD1. The CDR3 nucleotides read TGTGCCAGCAGCCCCAGGGGGATCTTAGAGACCCAGTACTTC. As protein: CASSPRGILETQYF.